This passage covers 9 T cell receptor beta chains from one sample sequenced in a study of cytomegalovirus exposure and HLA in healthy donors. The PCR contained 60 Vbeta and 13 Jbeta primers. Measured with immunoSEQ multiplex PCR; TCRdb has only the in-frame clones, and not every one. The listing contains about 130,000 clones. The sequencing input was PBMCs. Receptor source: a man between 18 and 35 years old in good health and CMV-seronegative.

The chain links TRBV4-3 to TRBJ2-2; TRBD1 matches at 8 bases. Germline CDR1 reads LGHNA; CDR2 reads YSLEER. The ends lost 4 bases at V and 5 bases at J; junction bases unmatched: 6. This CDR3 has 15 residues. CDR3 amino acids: CASSPGTGRTGELFF. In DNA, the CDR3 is TGCGCCAGCAGCCCCGGGACAGGTCGGACCGGGGAGCTGTTTTTT.

CDR3 residues: CASSPRDRGMDEQYF. The CDR3 DNA reads TGTGCCAGCAGCCCTAGGGACAGGGGGATGGACGAGCAGTACTTC. This chain links TRBV9 with TRBJ2-7; 11 bases are shared with TRBD1. J lost 5 bases, V lost 4 bases, and 8 bases had no gene match. This CDR3 has 15 residues. CDR1 SGDLS and CDR2 YYNGEE come from the germline V gene.

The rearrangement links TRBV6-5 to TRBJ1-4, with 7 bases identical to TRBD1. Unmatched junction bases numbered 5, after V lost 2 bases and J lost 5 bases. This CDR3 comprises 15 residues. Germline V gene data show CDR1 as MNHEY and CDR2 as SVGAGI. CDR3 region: CASSYGTVRNEKLFF. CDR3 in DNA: TGTGCCAGCAGTTACGGGACAGTAAGAAATGAAAAACTGTTTTTT.

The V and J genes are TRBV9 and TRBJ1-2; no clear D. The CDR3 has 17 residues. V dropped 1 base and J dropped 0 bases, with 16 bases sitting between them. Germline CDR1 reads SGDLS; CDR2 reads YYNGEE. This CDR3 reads CASSVSQRKQSNYGYTF. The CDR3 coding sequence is TGTGCCAGCAGCGTATCCCAACGTAAGCAATCTAACTATGGCTACACCTTC.

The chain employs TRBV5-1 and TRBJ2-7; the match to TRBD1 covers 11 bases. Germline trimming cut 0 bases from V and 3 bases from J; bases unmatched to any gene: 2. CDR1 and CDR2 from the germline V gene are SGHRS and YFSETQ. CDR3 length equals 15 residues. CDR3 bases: TGCGCCAGCAGCTTGGGGACAGGGGGCAACTACGAGCAGTACTTC. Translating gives CASSLGTGGNYEQYF.

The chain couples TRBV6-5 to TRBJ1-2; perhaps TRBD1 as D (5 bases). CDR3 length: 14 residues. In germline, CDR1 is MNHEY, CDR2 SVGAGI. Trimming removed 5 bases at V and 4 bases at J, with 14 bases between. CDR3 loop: CASSLGALGYGYTF. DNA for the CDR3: TGTGCCAGCAGTCTAGGGGCGCTCGGCTATGGCTACACCTTC.

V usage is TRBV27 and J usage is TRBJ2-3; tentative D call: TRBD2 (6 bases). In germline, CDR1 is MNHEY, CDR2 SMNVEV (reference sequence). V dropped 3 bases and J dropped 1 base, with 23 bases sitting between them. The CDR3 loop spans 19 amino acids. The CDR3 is CASSLKGLSSFLGTDTQYF. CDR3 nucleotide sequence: TGTGCCAGCAGTTTGAAGGGACTCTCATCCTTCCTGGGCACAGATACGCAGTATTTT.

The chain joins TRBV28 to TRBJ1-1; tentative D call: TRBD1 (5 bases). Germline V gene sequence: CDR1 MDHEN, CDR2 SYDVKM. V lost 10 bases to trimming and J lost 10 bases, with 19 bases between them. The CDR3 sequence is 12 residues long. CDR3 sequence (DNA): TGTGCCACCTCGGACACTCCGGCCCCAGCTTTCTTT. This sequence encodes CATSDTPAPAFF.

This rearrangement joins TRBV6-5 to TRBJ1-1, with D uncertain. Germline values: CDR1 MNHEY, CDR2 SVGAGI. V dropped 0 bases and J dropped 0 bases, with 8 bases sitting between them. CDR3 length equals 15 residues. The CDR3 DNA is TGTGCCAGCAGTTACTCGAATACAGTGAACACTGAAGCTTTCTTT. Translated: CASSYSNTVNTEAFF.